The source of this T cell receptor (beta chain) is a study of human T cells and chemical hapten exposure. Time point: pre-sensitization, week 0. Treatment indicated: therapeutic diphenylcyclopropenone sensitization with weekly scalp DPC. General study results and limits: Expanded TCRs clustered into significantly more large CDR3 similarity groups than controls, the analysis revealed. Alopecia affecting every donor means their immune response may not match healthy people's.

The CDR3 has 16 residues. Trimming cost V 5 bases and J 2 bases; bases outside gene matches: 6. CDR1 LNHDA and CDR2 SQIVND come from the germline V gene (reference sequence). Unique molecular identifiers were attached to individual cDNA molecules within the library. TCRdb recomputed calls from the RACE reads with MiXCR, one row per CDR3 protein. The sample includes around 180,000 distinct CDR3 sequences, under 35% of them seen just once. As concerns this clonotype: Its antigen remains unknown.

The clonotype was recovered from a woman aged 25 to 39 with alopecia areata. Some clones in this sample may be carry-over from other donors' samples. The source was whole blood, collected in connection with sensitization to the hapten diphenylcyclopropenone (DPC). The chain carries TRBV19 and TRBJ2-2; 9 bases align to TRBD1. The DNA of the CDR3 is TGTGCCAGTAGTCGTGGACAGGGGTTAAACACCGGGGAGCTGTTTTTT. It codes for CASSRGQGLNTGELFF.